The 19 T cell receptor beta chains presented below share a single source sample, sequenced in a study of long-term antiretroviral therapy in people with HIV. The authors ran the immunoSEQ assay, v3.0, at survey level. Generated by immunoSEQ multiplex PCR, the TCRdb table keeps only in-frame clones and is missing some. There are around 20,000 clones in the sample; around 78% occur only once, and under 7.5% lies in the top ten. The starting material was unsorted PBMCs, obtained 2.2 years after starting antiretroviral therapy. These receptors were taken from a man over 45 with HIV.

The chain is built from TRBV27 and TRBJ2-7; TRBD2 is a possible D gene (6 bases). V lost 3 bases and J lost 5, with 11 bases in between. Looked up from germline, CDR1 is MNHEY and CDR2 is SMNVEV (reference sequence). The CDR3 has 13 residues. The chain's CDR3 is CASSFGGIHEQYF. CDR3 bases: TGTGCCAGCAGTTTTGGAGGGATCCACGAGCAGTACTTC.

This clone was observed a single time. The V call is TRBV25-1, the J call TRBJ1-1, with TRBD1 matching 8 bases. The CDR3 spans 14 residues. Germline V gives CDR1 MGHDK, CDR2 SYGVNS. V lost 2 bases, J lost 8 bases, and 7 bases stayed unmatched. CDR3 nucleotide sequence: TGTGCCAGCAGTGAAGACAGGGGACCACTCGAAGCTTTCTTT. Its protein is CASSEDRGPLEAFF. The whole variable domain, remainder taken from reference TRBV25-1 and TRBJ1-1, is EADIYQTPRYLVIGTGKKITLECSQTMGHDKMYWYQQDPGMELHLIHYSYGVNSTEKGDLSSESTVSRIRTEHFPLTLESARPSHTSQYLCASSEDRGPLEAFFGQGTRLTVV.

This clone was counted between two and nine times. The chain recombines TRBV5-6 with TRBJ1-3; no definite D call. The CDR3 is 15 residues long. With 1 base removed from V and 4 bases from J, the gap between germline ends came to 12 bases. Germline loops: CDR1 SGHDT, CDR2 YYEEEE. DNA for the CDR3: TGTGCCAGCAGCTTGCCCGGTCTTCCAGGAAACACCATATATTTT. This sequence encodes CASSLPGLPGNTIYF. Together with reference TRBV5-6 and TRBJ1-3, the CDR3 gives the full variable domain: DAGVTQSPTHLIKTRGQQVTLRCSPKSGHDTVSWYQQALGQGPQFIFQYYEEEERQRGNFPDRFSGHQFPNYSSELNVNALLLGDSALYLCASSLPGLPGNTIYFGEGSWLTVV.

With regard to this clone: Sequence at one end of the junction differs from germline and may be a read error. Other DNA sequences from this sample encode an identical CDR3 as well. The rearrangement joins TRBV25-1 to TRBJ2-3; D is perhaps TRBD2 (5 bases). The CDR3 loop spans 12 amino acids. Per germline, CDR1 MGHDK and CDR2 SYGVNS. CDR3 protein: CASSRGTDTQYF. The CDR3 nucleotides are TGCGCCAGCAGCCGGGGAACAGATACGCAGTATTTT.

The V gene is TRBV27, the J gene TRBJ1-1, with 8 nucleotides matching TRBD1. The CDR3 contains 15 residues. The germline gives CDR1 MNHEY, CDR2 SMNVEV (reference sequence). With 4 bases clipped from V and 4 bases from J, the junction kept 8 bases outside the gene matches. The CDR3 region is CASSSTGGYGTEAFF. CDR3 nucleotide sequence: TGTGCCAGCAGTTCCACAGGGGGGTACGGCACTGAAGCTTTCTTT.

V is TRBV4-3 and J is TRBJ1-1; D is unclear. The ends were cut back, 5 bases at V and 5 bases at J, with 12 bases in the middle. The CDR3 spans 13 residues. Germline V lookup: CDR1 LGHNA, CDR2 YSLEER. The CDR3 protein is CASSGHVGTEAFF. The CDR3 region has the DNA TGCGCCAGCAGCGGGCATGTCGGGACTGAAGCTTTCTTT.

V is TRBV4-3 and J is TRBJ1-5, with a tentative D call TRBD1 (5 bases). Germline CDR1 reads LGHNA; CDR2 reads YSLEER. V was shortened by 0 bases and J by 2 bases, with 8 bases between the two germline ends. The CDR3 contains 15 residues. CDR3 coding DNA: TGCGCCAGCAGCCAAGATGTAGGGGGCAATCAGCCCCAGCATTTT. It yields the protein CASSQDVGGNQPQHF.

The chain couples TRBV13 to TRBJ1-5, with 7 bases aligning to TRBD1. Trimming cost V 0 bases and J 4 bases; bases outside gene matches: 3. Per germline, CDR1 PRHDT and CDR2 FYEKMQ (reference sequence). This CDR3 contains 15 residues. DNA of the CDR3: TGTGCCAGCAGCTTAGGACAGGGGAGTAATCAGCCCCAGCATTTT. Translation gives CASSLGQGSNQPQHF.

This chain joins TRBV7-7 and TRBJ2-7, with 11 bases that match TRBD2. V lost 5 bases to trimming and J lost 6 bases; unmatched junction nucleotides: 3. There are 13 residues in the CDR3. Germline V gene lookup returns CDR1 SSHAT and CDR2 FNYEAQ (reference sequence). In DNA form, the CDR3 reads TGTGCCAGCAGCCTTAGCGGGAGGGGCGAGCAGTACTTC. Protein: CASSLSGRGEQYF.

CDR3: CASSLGQGSFTYEQYF. In DNA, the CDR3 is TGTGCCAGCAGTTTAGGGCAGGGGTCCTTTACCTACGAGCAGTACTTC. V and J are TRBV28 and TRBJ2-7; D possibly corresponds to TRBD1 (6 bases). V was pared by 2 bases and J by 2 bases, with 16 bases between. The CDR3 spans 16 residues. Germline-derived CDR1 and CDR2 are MDHEN and SYDVKM.

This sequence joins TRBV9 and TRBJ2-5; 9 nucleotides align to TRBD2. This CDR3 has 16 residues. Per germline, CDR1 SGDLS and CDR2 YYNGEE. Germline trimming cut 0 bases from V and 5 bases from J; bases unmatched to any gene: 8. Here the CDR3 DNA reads TGTGCCAGCAGCGTAGCTTCTGCGGGGGGGGTCGAGACCCAGTACTTC. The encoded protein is CASSVASAGGVETQYF. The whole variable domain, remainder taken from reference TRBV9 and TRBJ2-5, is DSGVTQTPKHLITATGQRVTLRCSPRSGDLSVYWYQQSLDQGLQFLIQYYNGEERAKGNILERFSAQQFPDLHSELNLSSLELGDSALYFCASSVASAGGVETQYFGPGTRLLVL.

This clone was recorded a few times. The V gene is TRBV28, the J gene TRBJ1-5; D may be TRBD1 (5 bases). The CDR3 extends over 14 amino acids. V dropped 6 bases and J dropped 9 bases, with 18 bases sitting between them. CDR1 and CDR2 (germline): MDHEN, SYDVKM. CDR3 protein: CASRALLQGPPQHF. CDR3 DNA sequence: TGTGCCAGCAGGGCCCTCCTCCAGGGACCGCCCCAGCATTTT.

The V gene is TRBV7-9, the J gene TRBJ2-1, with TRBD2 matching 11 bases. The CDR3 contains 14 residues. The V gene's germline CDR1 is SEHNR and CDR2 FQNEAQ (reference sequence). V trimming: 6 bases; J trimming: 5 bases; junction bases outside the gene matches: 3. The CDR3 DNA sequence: TGTGCCAGCAGTACTAGCGGGAGTCACAATGAGCAGTTCTTC. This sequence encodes CASSTSGSHNEQFF.

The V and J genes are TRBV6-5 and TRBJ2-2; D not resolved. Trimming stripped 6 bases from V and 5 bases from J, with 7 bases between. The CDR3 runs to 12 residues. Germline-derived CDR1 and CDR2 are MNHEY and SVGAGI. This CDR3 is CASRELTGELFF. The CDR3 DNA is TGTGCCAGCAGGGAGCTAACCGGGGAGCTGTTTTTT.

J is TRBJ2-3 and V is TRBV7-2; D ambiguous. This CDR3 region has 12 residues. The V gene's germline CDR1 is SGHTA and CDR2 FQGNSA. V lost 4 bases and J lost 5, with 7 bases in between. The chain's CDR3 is CASSSYRDTQYF. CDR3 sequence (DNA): TGTGCCAGCAGCTCCTATAGAGATACGCAGTATTTT. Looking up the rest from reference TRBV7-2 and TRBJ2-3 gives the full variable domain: GAGVSQSPSNKVTEKGKDVELRCDPISGHTALYWYRQSLGQGLEFLIYFQGNSAPDKSGLPSDRFSAERTGGSVSTLTIQRTQQEDSAVYLCASSSYRDTQYFGPGTRLTVL.

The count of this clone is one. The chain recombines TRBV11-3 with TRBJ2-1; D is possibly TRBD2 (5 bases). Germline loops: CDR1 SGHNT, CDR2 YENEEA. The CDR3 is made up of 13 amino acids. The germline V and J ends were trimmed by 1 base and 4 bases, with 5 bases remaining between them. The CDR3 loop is CASSLAGYNEQFF. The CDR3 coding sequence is TGTGCCAGCAGCTTAGCGGGGTACAATGAGCAGTTCTTC.

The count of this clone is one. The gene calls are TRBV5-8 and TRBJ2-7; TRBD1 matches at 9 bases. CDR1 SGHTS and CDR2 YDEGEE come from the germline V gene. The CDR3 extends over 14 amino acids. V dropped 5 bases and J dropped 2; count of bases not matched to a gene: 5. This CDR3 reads CASRFRQGAYEQYF. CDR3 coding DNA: TGTGCCAGCAGATTTCGACAGGGGGCCTACGAGCAGTACTTC.

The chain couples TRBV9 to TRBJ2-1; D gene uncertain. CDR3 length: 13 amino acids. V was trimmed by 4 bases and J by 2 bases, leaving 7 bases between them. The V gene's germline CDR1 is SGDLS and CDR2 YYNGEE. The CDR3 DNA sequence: TGTGCCAGCAGCCAGCCTCCCTACAATGAGCAGTTCTTC. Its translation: CASSQPPYNEQFF.

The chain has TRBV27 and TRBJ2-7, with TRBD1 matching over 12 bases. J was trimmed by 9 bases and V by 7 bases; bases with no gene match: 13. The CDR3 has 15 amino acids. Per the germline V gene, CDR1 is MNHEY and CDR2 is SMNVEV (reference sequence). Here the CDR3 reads CASNTFGTGGPGQYF. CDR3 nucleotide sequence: TGTGCCAGCAATACTTTTGGGACAGGGGGCCCCGGGCAGTACTTC.